One and the same sample provided the 17 T cell receptor beta chains below, sequenced in a study of T cells in Graves' hyperthyroidism and ophthalmopathy. The TCR beta CDR3 regions underwent amplification using RNA transcripts as the source. Using the HTBI primer set, a first-round RT-PCR was run on the TCR CDR3. TCRdb redid the calling of the multiplex PCR reads with MiXCR, one entry per CDR3 protein. Of about 640,000 distinct CDR3 sequences detected, about 14% appear once; the ten largest clones hold around an eighth. The sequenced material came from blood. The receptors derive from a woman between 45 and 60 years old with Graves' ophthalmopathy.

This clonotype was seen repeatedly, ten times or more. J is TRBJ2-1 and V is TRBV24-1; tentative D call: TRBD2 (5 bases). Trimming took off 4 bases at V and 9 bases at J, with 12 bases between the two ends. In germline, CDR1 is KGHDR, CDR2 SFDVKD. This CDR3 spans 13 amino acids. The CDR3 bases are TGTGCCACCAGTGAGGTCGGGATCGGTGAGCAGTTCTTC. As protein: CATSEVGIGEQFF.

This clonotype has only a few counts. The J gene is TRBJ2-1, the V gene TRBV20-1, with 9 bases that match TRBD2. CDR1 and CDR2 from the germline V gene are DFQATT and SNEGSKA (reference sequence). Trimming removed 0 bases from V and 2 bases from J; junction bases left unmatched: 23. This CDR3 contains 22 residues. CDR3 loop: CSARDGGPASGKGALPYNEQFF. DNA of the CDR3: TGCAGTGCTAGAGATGGGGGCCCGGCTAGCGGGAAAGGGGCCTTACCCTACAATGAGCAGTTCTTC.

This clonotype was counted many times. This rearrangement joins TRBV7-2 to TRBJ1-5; a weak D match, TRBD1 (5 bases). V lost 1 base to trimming and J lost 0 bases, with 13 bases between them. Germline V gene lookup returns CDR1 SGHTA and CDR2 FQGNSA. CDR3 length: 17 residues. This CDR3 is CASSLDAGANSNQPQHF. The CDR3, as DNA: TGTGCCAGCAGCTTAGATGCCGGGGCCAATAGCAATCAGCCCCAGCATTTT.

The sample holds many counts of this clonotype. The chain joins TRBV29-1 to TRBJ2-7; the match to TRBD1 covers 9 bases. The germline V gene encodes CDR1 SQVTM and CDR2 ANQGSEA. The CDR3 covers 11 residues. The CDR3 here is CSVDRGYEQYF. The CDR3, as DNA: TGCAGTGTGGACAGGGGCTACGAGCAGTACTTC.

This clonotype was found many times. The chain has TRBV7-2 and TRBJ1-1, with 7 bases lining up with TRBD1. The CDR3 sequence is 15 residues long. Germline assignment: CDR1 SGHTA and CDR2 FQGNSA. V lost 4 bases to trimming and J lost 3 bases; unmatched junction nucleotides: 8. The chain's CDR3 is CASSSHRGGYTEAFF. The CDR3 coding sequence is TGTGCCAGCAGCTCCCACAGGGGTGGATACACTGAAGCTTTCTTT. The full variable domain, in which reference TRBV7-2 and TRBJ1-1 provide the parts outside the CDR3, is GAGVSQSPSNKVTEKGKDVELRCDPISGHTALYWYRQSLGQGLEFLIYFQGNSAPDKSGLPSDRFSAERTGGSVSTLTIQRTQQEDSAVYLCASSSHRGGYTEAFFGQGTRLTVV.

The V gene is TRBV28, the J gene TRBJ2-7, with a weak D call TRBD2 (6 bases). V shed 4 bases and J shed 6 bases, with 16 bases lying between them. This CDR3 has 14 amino acids. CDR1 is MDHEN, CDR2 SYDVKM, per germline. The CDR3 nucleotides are TGTGCCAGCAGTTCCGGTCCGGGACTGGGCGAGCAGTACTTC. Translation gives CASSSGPGLGEQYF.

This clonotype has only a few counts. This sequence joins TRBV4-3 and TRBJ2-1; TRBD2 agrees at 9 bases. The CDR3 is 15 amino acids. After removal of 0 bases from V and 8 bases from J, the junction contained 5 bases not matched to a gene. Germline CDR1 reads LGHNA; CDR2 reads YSLEER. CDR3 nucleotide sequence: TGCGCCAGCAGCCAAGAGCGGGAGGGCCGCTATGAGCAGTTCTTC. Its protein product is CASSQEREGRYEQFF.

CDR3 sequence (DNA): TGTGCCAGCAGCTCGGACTATAATTCACCCCTCCACTTT. This translates into CASSSDYNSPLHF. The chain couples TRBV7-2 to TRBJ1-6; D is unclear. This CDR3 comprises 13 residues. CDR1 is SGHTA and CDR2 is FQGNSA in the germline V gene. The V and J ends lost 4 bases and 3 bases respectively, with 4 bases between them.

This clonotype was observed many times. The J gene is TRBJ1-1, the V gene TRBV28, with D possibly being TRBD1 (6 bases). CDR1 and CDR2 (germline): MDHEN, SYDVKM. The CDR3 contains 16 residues. V was cut by 4 bases and J by 1 base, with 16 bases left in between. The DNA of the CDR3 is TGTGCCAGCAGTTCACCAAGACTAGGGGGGAACACTGAAGCTTTCTTT. Translating gives CASSSPRLGGNTEAFF.

This clonotype was seen many times. The chain is built from TRBV4-1 and TRBJ1-2; TRBD1 matches at 9 bases. Unmatched junction bases numbered 14, after V lost 0 bases and J lost 6 bases. The CDR3 has 18 residues. Germline CDR1 MGHRA, CDR2 YSYEKL. The CDR3 loop is CASSQDPFDLDRGNGYTF. CDR3 nucleotides: TGCGCCAGCAGCCAAGATCCCTTTGACCTCGACAGGGGGAATGGCTACACCTTC.

Many counts were recorded for this clonotype. The gene calls are TRBV6-2 or TRBV6-3 and TRBJ2-7; 8 positions match TRBD2. The CDR3 spans 13 residues. Trimming took 4 bases from V and 2 from J; bases not matched to a gene: 1. The germline gives CDR1 MNHEY, CDR2 SVGEGT. CDR3 loop: CASSFGRAYEQYF. For the CDR3, the DNA is TGTGCCAGCAGTTTCGGGAGGGCCTACGAGCAGTACTTC.

Comment on this clonotype: One base away lies a much larger clone, so this may be a sequencing read error. The chain joins TRBV15 to TRBJ1-1; 9 bases are shared with TRBD1. The CDR3 has 13 residues. From germline, CDR1 is LNHNV and CDR2 YYDKDF (reference sequence). CDR3 bases: TGTGCCACCAGCGGGGACAGGGACACTGAATCTTTCTTT. Amino acids: CATSGDRDTESFF.

This clonotype was seen at least ten times. The chain combines TRBV5-1 with TRBJ1-4; a possible D gene is TRBD1 (6 bases). The germline V gene encodes CDR1 SGHRS and CDR2 YFSETQ. Trimming took off 4 bases at V and 5 bases at J, with 12 bases between the two ends. CDR3 length: 14 amino acids. The CDR3 spells CASSPGHQNEKLFF. The CDR3 region has the DNA TGCGCCAGCAGCCCGGGACACCAAAATGAAAAACTGTTTTTT.

This clonotype appeared many times. This chain links TRBV7-9 with TRBJ2-1; 8 bases fit TRBD1. The CDR3 runs to 16 residues. Germline CDR1 and CDR2: SEHNR and FQNEAQ (reference sequence). The ends lost 4 bases at V and 5 bases at J; junction bases unmatched: 10. The CDR3 loop reads CASSSERGQGDNEQFF. The CDR3 bases are TGTGCCAGCAGCTCCGAGCGCGGACAGGGAGACAATGAGCAGTTCTTC.

This clonotype was recorded at least ten times. The chain joins TRBV29-1 to TRBJ2-3; D might be TRBD1 (8 bases). Germline V gene sequence: CDR1 SQVTM, CDR2 ANQGSEA. The CDR3 contains 13 residues. Trimming took off 5 bases at V and 4 bases at J, with 13 bases between the two ends. The CDR3 loop is CSVTTGGADTQYF. CDR3 nucleotide sequence: TGCAGCGTTACTACAGGGGGGGCAGATACGCAGTATTTT.

J is TRBJ1-1 and V is TRBV6-1; no clear D. CDR1 and CDR2 from the germline V gene are MNHNS and SASEGT. The CDR3 extends over 13 amino acids. The V end lost 7 bases, the J end lost 4 bases, and 13 bases lay between the germline ends. This CDR3 reads CASTPGRSTEAFF. The CDR3 DNA reads as TGTGCCAGCACCCCGGGGAGGTCCACTGAAGCTTTCTTT.

The chain has TRBV6-2 or TRBV6-3 and TRBJ1-3; no definite D call. Germline V gene sequence: CDR1 MNHEY, CDR2 SVGEGT. Trimming removed 6 bases at V and 0 bases at J, with 15 bases between. This CDR3 region has 16 residues. The CDR3 bases are TGTGCCAGCAGAACCTCGGGCCCAACCTCTGGAAACACCATATATTTT. Translation: CASRTSGPTSGNTIYF.